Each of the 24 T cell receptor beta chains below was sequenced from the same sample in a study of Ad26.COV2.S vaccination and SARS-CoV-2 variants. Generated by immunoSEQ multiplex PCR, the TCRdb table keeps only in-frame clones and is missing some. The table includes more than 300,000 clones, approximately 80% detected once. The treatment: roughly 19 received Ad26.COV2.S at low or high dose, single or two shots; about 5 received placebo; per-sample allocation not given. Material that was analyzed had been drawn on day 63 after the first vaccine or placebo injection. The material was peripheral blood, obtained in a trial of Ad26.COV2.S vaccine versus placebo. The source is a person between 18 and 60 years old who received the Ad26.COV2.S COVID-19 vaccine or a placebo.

The CDR3 spells CASSLVNSYNEQFF. The CDR3 nucleotides read TGTGCCAGCAGCTTAGTAAACTCATACAATGAGCAGTTCTTC. V and J are TRBV7-9 and TRBJ2-1; D gene ambiguous. Germline V gene sequence: CDR1 SEHNR, CDR2 FQNEAQ (reference sequence). The CDR3 extends over 14 amino acids. V dropped 1 base and J dropped 4 bases, with 8 bases sitting between them.

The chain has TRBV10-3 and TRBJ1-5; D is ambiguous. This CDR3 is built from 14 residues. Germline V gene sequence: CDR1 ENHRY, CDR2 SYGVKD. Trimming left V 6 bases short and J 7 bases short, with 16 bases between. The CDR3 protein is CAIRNQLGGQPQHF. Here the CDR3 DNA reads TGTGCCATCAGAAATCAGTTGGGAGGCCAGCCCCAGCATTTT.

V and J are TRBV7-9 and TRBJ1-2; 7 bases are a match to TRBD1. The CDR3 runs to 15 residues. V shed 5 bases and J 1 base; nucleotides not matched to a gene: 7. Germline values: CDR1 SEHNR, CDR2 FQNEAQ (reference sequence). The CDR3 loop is CASSHGTALNYGYTF. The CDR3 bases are TGTGCCAGCAGCCACGGGACAGCCCTTAACTATGGCTACACCTTC.

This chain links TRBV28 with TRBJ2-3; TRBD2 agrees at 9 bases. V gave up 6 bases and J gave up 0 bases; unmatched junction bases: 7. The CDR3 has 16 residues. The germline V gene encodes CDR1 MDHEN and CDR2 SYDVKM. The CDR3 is CASRGTSTLSTDTQYF. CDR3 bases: TGTGCCAGCAGGGGGACTAGCACCCTTAGCACAGATACGCAGTATTTT.

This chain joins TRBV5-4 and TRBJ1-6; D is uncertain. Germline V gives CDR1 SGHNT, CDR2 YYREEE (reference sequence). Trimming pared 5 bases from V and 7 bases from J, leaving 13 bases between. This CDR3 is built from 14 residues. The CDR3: CASRSSTGNSPLHF. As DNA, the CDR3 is TGTGCCAGCAGGTCGTCCACGGGGAATTCACCCCTCCACTTT.

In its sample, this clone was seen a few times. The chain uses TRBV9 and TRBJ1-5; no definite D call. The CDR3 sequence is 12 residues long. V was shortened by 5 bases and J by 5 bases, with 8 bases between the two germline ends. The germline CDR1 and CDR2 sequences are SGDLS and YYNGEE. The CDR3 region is CASRDGYQPQHF. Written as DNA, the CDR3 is TGTGCCAGCAGGGACGGCTATCAGCCCCAGCATTTT.

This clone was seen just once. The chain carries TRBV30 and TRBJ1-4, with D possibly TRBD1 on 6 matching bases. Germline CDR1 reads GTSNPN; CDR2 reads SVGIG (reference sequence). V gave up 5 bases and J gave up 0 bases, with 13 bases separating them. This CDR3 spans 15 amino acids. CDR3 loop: CAWHGTGSTNEKLFF. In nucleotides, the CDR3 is TGTGCCTGGCATGGTACAGGGTCAACTAATGAAAAACTGTTTTTT.

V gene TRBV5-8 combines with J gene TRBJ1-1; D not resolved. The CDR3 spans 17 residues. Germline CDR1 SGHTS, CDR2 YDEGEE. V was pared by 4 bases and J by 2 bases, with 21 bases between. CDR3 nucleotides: TGTGCCAGCAGCCCGAGGTGGGGTAAGGTCTTAAACACTGAAGCTTTCTTT. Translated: CASSPRWGKVLNTEAFF.

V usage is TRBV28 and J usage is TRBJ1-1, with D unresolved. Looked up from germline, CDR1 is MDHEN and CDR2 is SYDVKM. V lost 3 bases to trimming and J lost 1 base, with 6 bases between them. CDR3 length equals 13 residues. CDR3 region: CASSLRENTEAFF. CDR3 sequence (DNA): TGTGCCAGCAGTTTGCGGGAGAACACTGAAGCTTTCTTT.

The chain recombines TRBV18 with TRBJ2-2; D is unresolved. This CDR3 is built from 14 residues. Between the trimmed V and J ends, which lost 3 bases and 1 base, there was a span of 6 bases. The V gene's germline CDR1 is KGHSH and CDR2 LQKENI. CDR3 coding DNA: TGTGCCAGCTCACCGAACAAGAACACCGGGGAGCTGTTTTTT. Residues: CASSPNKNTGELFF.

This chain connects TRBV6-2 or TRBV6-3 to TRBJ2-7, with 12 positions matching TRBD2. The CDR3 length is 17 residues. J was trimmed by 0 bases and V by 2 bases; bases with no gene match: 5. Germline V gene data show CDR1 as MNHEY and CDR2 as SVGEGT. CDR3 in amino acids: CASSYGTSGSSSYEQYF. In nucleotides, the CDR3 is TGTGCCAGCAGTTACGGGACTAGCGGGTCCAGCTCCTACGAGCAGTACTTC.

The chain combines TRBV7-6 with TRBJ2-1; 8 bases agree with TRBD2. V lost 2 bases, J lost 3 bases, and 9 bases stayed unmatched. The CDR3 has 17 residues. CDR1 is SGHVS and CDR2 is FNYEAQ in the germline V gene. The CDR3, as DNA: TGTGCCAGCAGCTTAAGATCTGCGGGGGGCGGCTACAATGAGCAGTTCTTC. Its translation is CASSLRSAGGGYNEQFF.

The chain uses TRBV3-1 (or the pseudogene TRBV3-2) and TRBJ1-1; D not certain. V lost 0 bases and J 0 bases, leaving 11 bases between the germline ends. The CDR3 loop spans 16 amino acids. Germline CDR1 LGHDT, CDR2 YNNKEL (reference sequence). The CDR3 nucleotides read TGTGCCAGCAGCCAAGATCTCCCCGGAGTGAACACTGAAGCTTTCTTT. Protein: CASSQDLPGVNTEAFF.

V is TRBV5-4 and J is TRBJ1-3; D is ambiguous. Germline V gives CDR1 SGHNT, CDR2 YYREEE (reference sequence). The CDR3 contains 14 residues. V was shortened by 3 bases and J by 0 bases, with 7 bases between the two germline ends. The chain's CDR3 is CASSSGTSGNTIYF. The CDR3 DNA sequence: TGTGCCAGCAGCTCCGGCACCTCTGGAAACACCATATATTTT.

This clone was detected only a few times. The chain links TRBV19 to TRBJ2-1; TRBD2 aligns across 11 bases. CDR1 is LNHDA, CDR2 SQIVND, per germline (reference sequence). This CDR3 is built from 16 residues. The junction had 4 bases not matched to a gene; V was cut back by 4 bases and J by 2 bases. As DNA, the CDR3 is TGTGCCAGTAGTACCCTAGCGGGGGGAACCTACAATGAGCAGTTCTTC. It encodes CASSTLAGGTYNEQFF.

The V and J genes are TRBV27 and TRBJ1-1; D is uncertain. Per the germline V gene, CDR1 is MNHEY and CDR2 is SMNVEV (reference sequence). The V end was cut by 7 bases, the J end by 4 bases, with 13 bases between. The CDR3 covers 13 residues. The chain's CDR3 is CASNDPMTTEAFF. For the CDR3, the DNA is TGTGCCAGCAACGACCCCATGACCACTGAAGCTTTCTTT.

CDR3 in DNA: TGTGCCAGCAGCGGCAGTAATTCACCCCTCCACTTT. Protein: CASSGSNSPLHF. J is TRBJ1-6 and V is TRBV5-4; the D is unclear. The CDR3 contains 12 residues. CDR1 and CDR2 (germline): SGHNT, YYREEE (reference sequence). Trimming removed 4 bases at V and 6 bases at J, with 5 bases between.

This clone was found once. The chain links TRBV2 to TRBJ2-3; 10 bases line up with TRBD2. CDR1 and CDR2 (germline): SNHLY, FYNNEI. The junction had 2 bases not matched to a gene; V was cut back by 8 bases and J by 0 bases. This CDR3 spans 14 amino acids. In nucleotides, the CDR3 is TGTGCCAGCTTGACTAGCGGGAGCACAGATACGCAGTATTTT. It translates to CASLTSGSTDTQYF. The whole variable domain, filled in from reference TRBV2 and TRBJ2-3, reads EPEVTQTPSHQVTQMGQEVILRCVPISNHLYFYWYRQILGQKVEFLVSFYNNEISEKSEIFDDQFSVERPDGSNFTLKIRSTKLEDSAMYFCASLTSGSTDTQYFGPGTRLTVL.

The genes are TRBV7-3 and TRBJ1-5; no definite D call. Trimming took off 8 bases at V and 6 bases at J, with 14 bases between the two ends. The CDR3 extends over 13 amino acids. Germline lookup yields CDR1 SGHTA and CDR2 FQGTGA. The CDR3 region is CASSGEGRQPQHF. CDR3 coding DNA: TGTGCCAGCTCCGGTGAAGGGCGTCAGCCCCAGCATTTT.

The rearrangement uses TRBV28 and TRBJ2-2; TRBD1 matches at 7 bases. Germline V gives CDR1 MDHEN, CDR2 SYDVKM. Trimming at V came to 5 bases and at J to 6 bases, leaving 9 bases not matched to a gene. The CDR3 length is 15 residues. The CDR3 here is CASSGRQGEAGELFF. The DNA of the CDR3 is TGTGCCAGCAGTGGGCGTCAGGGGGAAGCCGGGGAGCTGTTTTTT. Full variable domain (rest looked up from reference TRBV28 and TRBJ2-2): DVKVTQSSRYLVKRTGEKVFLECVQDMDHENMFWYRQDPGLGLRLIYFSYDVKMKEKGDIPEGYSVSREKKERFSLILESASTNQTSMYLCASSGRQGEAGELFFGEGSRLTVL.

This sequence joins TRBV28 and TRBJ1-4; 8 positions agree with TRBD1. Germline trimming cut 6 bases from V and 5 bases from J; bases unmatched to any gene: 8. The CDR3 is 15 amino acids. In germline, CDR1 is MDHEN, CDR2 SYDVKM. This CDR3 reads CASSSSGGRNEKLFF. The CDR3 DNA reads TGTGCCAGCAGCAGTTCAGGGGGCCGAAATGAAAAACTGTTTTTT.

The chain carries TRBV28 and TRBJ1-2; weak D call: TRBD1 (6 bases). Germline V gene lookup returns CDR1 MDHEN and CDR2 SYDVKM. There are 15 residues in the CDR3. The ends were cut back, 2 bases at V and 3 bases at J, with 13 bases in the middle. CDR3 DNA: TGTGCCAGCAGTTTACCCATCACAGGGTACTATGGCTACACCTTC. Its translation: CASSLPITGYYGYTF.

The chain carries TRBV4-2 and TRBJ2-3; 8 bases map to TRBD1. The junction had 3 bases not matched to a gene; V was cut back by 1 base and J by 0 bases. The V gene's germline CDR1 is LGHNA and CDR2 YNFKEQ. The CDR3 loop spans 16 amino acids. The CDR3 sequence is CASSQGTGLSTDTQYF. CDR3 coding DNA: TGTGCCAGCAGCCAAGGGACAGGGCTAAGCACAGATACGCAGTATTTT.

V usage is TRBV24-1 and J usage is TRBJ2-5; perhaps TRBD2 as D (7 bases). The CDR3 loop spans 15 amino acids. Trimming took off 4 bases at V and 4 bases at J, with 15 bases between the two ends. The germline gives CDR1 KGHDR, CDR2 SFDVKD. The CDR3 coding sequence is TGTGCCACCAGTGACCCGGGGGGCGGTCGAGAGACCCAGTACTTC. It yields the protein CATSDPGGGRETQYF.